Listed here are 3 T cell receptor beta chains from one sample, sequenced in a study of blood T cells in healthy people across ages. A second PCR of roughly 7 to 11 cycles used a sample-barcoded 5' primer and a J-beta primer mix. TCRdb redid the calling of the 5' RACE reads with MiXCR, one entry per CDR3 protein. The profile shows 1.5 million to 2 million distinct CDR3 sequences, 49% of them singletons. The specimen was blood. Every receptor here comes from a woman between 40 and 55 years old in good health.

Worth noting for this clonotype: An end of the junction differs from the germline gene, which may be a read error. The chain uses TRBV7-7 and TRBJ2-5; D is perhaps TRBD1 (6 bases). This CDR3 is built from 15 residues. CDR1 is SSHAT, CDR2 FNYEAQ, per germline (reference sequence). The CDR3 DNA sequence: TGTGCTAGCAGCTTGGATGGGACAAGAAGGGAGACCCAGTACTTC. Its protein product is CASSLDGTRRETQYF.

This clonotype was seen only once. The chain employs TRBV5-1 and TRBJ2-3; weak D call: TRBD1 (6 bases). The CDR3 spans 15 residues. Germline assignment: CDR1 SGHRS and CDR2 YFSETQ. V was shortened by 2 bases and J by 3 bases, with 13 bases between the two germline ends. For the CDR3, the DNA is TGCGCCAGCAGCTTTGGGACATGGGAAACAGATACGCAGTATTTT. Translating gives CASSFGTWETDTQYF.

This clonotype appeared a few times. The CDR3 DNA follows: TGCAGTGCTAGACCAGAGAACACTGAAGCTTTCTTT. This encodes CSARPENTEAFF. The gene calls are TRBV20-1 and TRBJ1-1; D not certain. The CDR3 totals 12 residues. CDR1 is DFQATT and CDR2 is SNEGSKA in the germline V gene (reference sequence). Trimming stripped 2 bases from V and 1 base from J, with 5 bases between.